These 17 T cell receptor beta chains were all obtained from the same sample, sequenced in a study of cytomegalovirus exposure and HLA in healthy donors. In the PCR, 60 Vbeta and 13 Jbeta primers were used. This table comes from immunoSEQ multiplex PCR, and its TCRdb copy is limited to in-frame clones, with some not included. The table records about 50,000 clones, over 60% of them present only once. Sequenced input: PBMCs. The receptors here all came from a woman in her forties or fifties in good health and CMV-seronegative.

The chain combines TRBV7-2 with TRBJ2-7; 8 nucleotides line up with TRBD1. V was pared by 3 bases and J by 0 bases, with 4 bases of the junction left unmatched. CDR1 is SGHTA and CDR2 is FQGNSA in the germline V gene. The length of the CDR3 is 15 residues. CDR3 bases: TGTGCCAGCAGCTTCACAGGGGGATTCTCCTACGAGCAGTACTTC. It is translated as CASSFTGGFSYEQYF.

This clone came up a few times. The V call is TRBV6-6, the J call TRBJ2-7; D is possibly TRBD1 (7 bases). Germline CDR1 reads MNHNY; CDR2 reads SVGAGI (reference sequence). This CDR3 has 16 residues. The ends were cut back, 3 bases at V and 3 bases at J, with 18 bases in the middle. CDR3 DNA sequence: TGTGCCAGCAGTTATCAGGGGGGAGCAACTAGCTACGAGCAGTACTTC. This codes for CASSYQGGATSYEQYF.

This clone was counted once. The J gene is TRBJ2-2, the V gene TRBV28; 11 nucleotides align to TRBD1. In germline, CDR1 is MDHEN, CDR2 SYDVKM. The J segment lost 7 bases and the V segment lost 10 bases, leaving 5 bases of the junction unmatched. This CDR3 comprises 13 residues. The CDR3 reads CATDRGRGGELFF. DNA for the CDR3: TGTGCCACGGACAGGGGGCGGGGCGGGGAGCTGTTTTTT.

The chain has TRBV18 and TRBJ2-7, with 7 bases lining up with TRBD2. The CDR3 covers 14 residues. With 6 bases clipped from V and 3 bases from J, the junction kept 8 bases outside the gene matches. Germline V gene lookup returns CDR1 KGHSH and CDR2 LQKENI. CDR3 sequence: CASSPRGESYEQYF. CDR3 DNA sequence: TGTGCCAGCTCCCCTCGGGGGGAAAGCTACGAGCAGTACTTC.

This clone was recorded a few times. The V gene is TRBV12-5, the J gene TRBJ1-2, with 9 bases aligning to TRBD1. This CDR3 contains 15 residues. V shed 4 bases and J 5 bases; nucleotides not matched to a gene: 8. The V gene's germline CDR1 is LGHNT and CDR2 FRNRAP. CDR3 amino acids: CASGSPGQGIYGYTF. In nucleotides, the CDR3 is TGTGCTAGTGGTTCTCCGGGACAGGGAATATATGGCTACACCTTC.

This clone was detected only a few times. The V call is TRBV4-2, the J call TRBJ1-5; D call uncertain. CDR3 length: 14 amino acids. V lost 1 base, J lost 6 bases, and 10 bases lay in between. Germline CDR1 is LGHNA and CDR2 is YNFKEQ. Here the CDR3 reads CASSQATLGQPQHF. In DNA, the CDR3 is TGTGCCAGCAGCCAAGCGACGCTAGGTCAGCCCCAGCATTTT.

V and J are TRBV2 and TRBJ2-5, with TRBD1 matching 7 bases. Germline V gene lookup returns CDR1 SNHLY and CDR2 FYNNEI. The CDR3 runs to 16 residues. Trimming took 5 bases from V and 3 from J; bases not matched to a gene: 12. This chain's CDR3 is CASSMDRRLGKETQYF. DNA of the CDR3: TGTGCCAGCAGTATGGACAGGAGATTGGGGAAAGAGACCCAGTACTTC.

V and J are TRBV9 and TRBJ1-1, with TRBD1 as a possible D gene (5 bases). This CDR3 is 16 amino acids long. CDR1 is SGDLS, CDR2 YYNGEE, per germline. V shed 3 bases and J shed 1 base, with 16 bases lying between them. CDR3 in DNA: TGTGCCAGCAGCGGACGAGCGGGGGACGGGAACACTGAAGCTTTCTTT. Its protein is CASSGRAGDGNTEAFF. The entire variable domain, with the rest obtained from reference TRBV9 and TRBJ1-1, is as follows: DSGVTQTPKHLITATGQRVTLRCSPRSGDLSVYWYQQSLDQGLQFLIQYYNGEERAKGNILERFSAQQFPDLHSELNLSSLELGDSALYFCASSGRAGDGNTEAFFGQGTRLTVV.

The CDR3 nucleotides are TGTGCCAGCAGCTTTACAGGATTGTATGGCTACACCTTC. It is translated as CASSFTGLYGYTF. This chain joins TRBV7-9 and TRBJ1-2; D is possibly TRBD1 (5 bases). The CDR3 contains 13 residues. The V gene lost 3 bases and the J gene lost 5 bases, with 10 bases spanning the gap. The germline V gene has CDR1 SEHNR and CDR2 FQNEAQ (reference sequence).

The rearrangement uses TRBV28 and TRBJ2-7, with 13 nucleotides matching TRBD2. The CDR3 sequence is 14 residues long. The germline V gene has CDR1 MDHEN and CDR2 SYDVKM. J was trimmed by 4 bases and V by 8 bases; bases with no gene match: 5. The chain's CDR3 is CASQGTSGTYEQYF. The CDR3 nucleotides are TGTGCCAGCCAGGGGACTAGCGGGACTTACGAGCAGTACTTC.

The genes are TRBV7-9 and TRBJ2-3, with D possibly matching TRBD1 (6 bases). Trimming cost V 7 bases and J 0 bases, with 11 bases left between them. The germline gives CDR1 SEHNR, CDR2 FQNEAQ (reference sequence). This CDR3 region has 14 residues. This chain's CDR3 is CASTPDSSTDTQYF. As DNA, the CDR3 is TGTGCCAGCACCCCGGACAGTAGCACAGATACGCAGTATTTT.

This chain connects TRBV27 to TRBJ2-5; weak D call: TRBD2 (5 bases). Between the trimmed V and J ends, which lost 1 base and 5 bases, there was a span of 14 bases. From germline, CDR1 is MNHEY and CDR2 SMNVEV (reference sequence). There are 15 residues in the CDR3. CDR3 region: CASSLLGIAWETQYF. CDR3 DNA sequence: TGTGCCAGCAGTTTATTAGGTATAGCGTGGGAGACCCAGTACTTC.

J is TRBJ2-2 and V is TRBV27, with a weak D call TRBD1 (5 bases). Germline-derived CDR1 and CDR2 are MNHEY and SMNVEV (reference sequence). Trimming took 7 bases from V and 3 from J, leaving 18 bases between them. The CDR3 consists of 16 residues. CDR3 protein: CASNLQAGAHTGELFF. For the CDR3, the DNA is TGTGCCAGCAACCTACAGGCTGGGGCCCACACCGGGGAGCTGTTTTTT.

This clone was recorded only once. CDR3 sequence reads: CASSLIGGAQPQHF. DNA of the CDR3: TGTGCCAGCAGTCTCATCGGAGGGGCACAGCCCCAGCATTTT. The V and J genes are TRBV7-6 and TRBJ1-5; maybe TRBD1 (5 bases). Trimming left V 6 bases short and J 7 bases short, with 16 bases between. Germline CDR1 and CDR2: SGHVS and FNYEAQ. This CDR3 is 14 amino acids long.

This clone appeared a few times. The gene calls are TRBV6-5 and TRBJ1-1, with TRBD1 identical over 8 bases. CDR1 MNHEY and CDR2 SVGAGI come from the germline V gene. J gave up 6 bases and V 4 bases, and 10 bases lay outside the gene matches. CDR3 length equals 15 residues. CDR3 protein: CASSFSGGVEAEAFF. CDR3 sequence (DNA): TGTGCCAGCAGTTTTTCAGGGGGCGTTGAGGCTGAAGCTTTCTTT.

CDR3 nucleotides: TGTGCCAGCAGCTCCACGGGACAGGGCAACAATGAGCAGTTCTTC. This codes for CASSSTGQGNNEQFF. V gene TRBV7-3 combines with J gene TRBJ2-1, with TRBD1 matching over 9 bases. CDR1 is SGHTA, CDR2 FQGTGA, per germline. This CDR3 comprises 15 residues. After removal of 4 bases from V and 5 bases from J, the junction contained 6 bases not matched to a gene.

This rearrangement joins TRBV5-4 to TRBJ2-1; D gene unclear. The CDR3 consists of 15 residues. V shed 1 base and J shed 2 bases, with 10 bases lying between them. The germline gives CDR1 SGHNT, CDR2 YYREEE (reference sequence). The CDR3: CASSLSSEAYNEQFF. Written as DNA, the CDR3 is TGTGCCAGCAGCTTGAGCAGCGAAGCCTACAATGAGCAGTTCTTC.